This is a list of T cell receptor beta chains from one sample in a study of T cells in Graves' hyperthyroidism and ophthalmopathy. TCRdb passed the multiplex PCR reads through MiXCR, listing each CDR3 protein once. The repertoire consists of a few hundred thousand distinct CDR3 sequences, with around a sixth occurring once and the leading ten covering about 56%. Sample: blood. These receptor sequences come from a woman in her 50s with Graves' hyperthyroidism. The CDR3 runs from the conserved cysteine through the conserved F or W. The order of the fields is D gene, J gene, V gene, CDR3 length, clone size, CDR3 protein, CDR3 DNA. The D gene is left open where the match is weak. Clone size is shown for a subset of rows, as once, few, many or a class of expanded clone.

>.|TRBJ1-1|TRBV4-1|13|many
CASRPTANTEAFF
TGCGCCAGCAGGCCTACAGCAAACACTGAAGCTTTCTTT
>TRBD1|TRBJ1-2|TRBV3-1|14|few
CASSHGQERYGYTF
TGTGCCAGCAGCCACGGACAGGAGAGGTATGGCTACACCTTC
>TRBD2|TRBJ2-3|TRBV7-2|16|many
CASSLIAGDRTDTQYF
TGTGCCAGCAGCTTAATAGCGGGGGACCGCACAGATACGCAGTATTTT
>.|TRBJ1-2|TRBV6-1|11|.
CASSEGTPGTF
TGTGCCAGCAGTGAAGGGACACCCGGCACCTTC
>.|TRBJ2-1|TRBV7-3|15|many
CASSLQGRSYNEQFF
TGTGCCAGCAGCTTACAGGGGCGCAGCTACAATGAGCAGTTCTTC
>.|TRBJ1-2|TRBV12-3/TRBV12-4|14|many
CASSFASTNYGYTF
TGTGCCAGCAGTTTTGCCAGTACTAACTATGGCTACACCTTC
>TRBD2|TRBJ2-2|TRBV4-2|14|few
CASGQREGTGELFF
TGTGCCTCAGGCCAGCGGGAGGGGACCGGGGAGCTGTTTTTT
>.|TRBJ1-5|TRBV5-5|14|many
CASSLDSWDQPQHF
TGTGCCAGCAGCTTGGACAGTTGGGATCAGCCCCAGCATTTT
>TRBD2|TRBJ2-1|TRBV7-2|18|many
CASSHSRTSGRDYNEQFF
TGTGCCAGCAGTCACAGCAGGACTAGCGGGAGGGACTACAATGAGCAGTTCTTC
>TRBD1|TRBJ1-1|TRBV7-2|14|many
CASSLDRGHTEAFF
TGTGCCAGCAGCCTAGACAGGGGGCACACTGAAGCTTTCTTT
>TRBD1|TRBJ1-1|TRBV9|16|many
CASSVAGGQGGTEAFF
TGTGCCAGCAGCGTAGCTGGGGGACAGGGTGGCACTGAAGCTTTCTTT